One and the same sample provided the 10 T cell receptor beta chains below, sequenced in a study of CD8+ T cells in alopecia areata. In each case, RNA was isolated and then reverse transcribed into cDNA as the sequencing template. Measured with immunoSEQ multiplex PCR; TCRdb has only the in-frame clones, and not every one. The sample holds 90,000 to 120,000 clones; approximately 60% are singletons and the top ten take about 20%. Sequenced input: CD8+ T cells sorted from blood. The source of these receptors is a human donor in good health.

J is TRBJ1-6 and V is TRBV25-1, with 9 bases fitting TRBD1. The trim removed 2 bases at V and 7 bases at J, leaving 3 bases unmatched. This CDR3 region has 15 residues. Germline V gene lookup returns CDR1 MGHDK and CDR2 SYGVNS. The CDR3 loop reads CASSEIQGANSPLHF. CDR3 DNA: TGTGCCAGCAGTGAAATACAGGGGGCGAATTCACCCCTCCACTTT.

This clone has only a few counts. The chain has TRBV29-1 and TRBJ2-3; D is undetermined. This CDR3 is built from 10 residues. Germline lookup yields CDR1 SQVTM and CDR2 ANQGSEA. The ends were cut back, 8 bases at V and 5 bases at J, with 8 bases in the middle. The CDR3 here is CSSELDTQYF. The CDR3 nucleotides read TGCAGCTCCGAACTAGATACGCAGTATTTT.

The gene calls are TRBV9 and TRBJ2-3, with D perhaps TRBD1 (6 bases). The V gene's germline CDR1 is SGDLS and CDR2 YYNGEE. V was cut by 4 bases and J by 1 base, with 16 bases left in between. The CDR3 extends over 16 amino acids. CDR3: CASSPRTGTRTDTQYF. In nucleotides, the CDR3 is TGTGCCAGCAGCCCCAGAACCGGGACACGCACAGATACGCAGTATTTT.

The chain has TRBV6-5 and TRBJ1-2; 7 bases are a match to TRBD1. Per germline, CDR1 MNHEY and CDR2 SVGAGI. Trimming removed 7 bases from V and 3 bases from J; junction bases left unmatched: 5. The CDR3 sequence is 13 residues long. The CDR3 nucleotides read TGTGCCAGCAAAGACAGGGCGCACTATGGCTACACCTTC. Translation gives CASKDRAHYGYTF.

This clone was observed many times. The genes are TRBV7-9 and TRBJ2-3, with a weak D call TRBD2 (6 bases). Deletions cut 5 bases from V and 2 bases from J, with 17 bases between. CDR1 and CDR2 from the germline V gene are SEHNR and FQNEAQ (reference sequence). The CDR3 loop spans 16 amino acids. The CDR3 DNA follows: TGTGCCAGCAGCCGCGGAGGGATTTTAACCACAGATACGCAGTATTTT. It translates to CASSRGGILTTDTQYF.

The gene calls are TRBV5-6 and TRBJ2-3; the D is unclear. Germline assignment: CDR1 SGHDT and CDR2 YYEEEE. This CDR3 spans 12 amino acids. Trimming cost V 2 bases and J 3 bases, with 4 bases left between them. In DNA form, the CDR3 reads TGTGCCAGCAGCTTACTGACAGATACGCAGTATTTT. Protein: CASSLLTDTQYF.

The rearrangement joins TRBV13 to TRBJ1-5; 8 bases are a match to TRBD1. Germline CDR1 reads PRHDT; CDR2 reads FYEKMQ (reference sequence). The CDR3 is 16 residues long. With 0 bases clipped from V and 3 bases from J, the junction kept 4 bases outside the gene matches. The CDR3 reads CASSLGPGGYNQPQHF. The CDR3 nucleotides are TGTGCCAGCAGCTTAGGTCCAGGGGGCTACAATCAGCCCCAGCATTTT.

This clone was counted once. The J gene is TRBJ1-4, the V gene TRBV12-2. TRBV12-2 is termed a pseudogene. The CDR3 sequence is 14 residues long. CDR3 residues: CASRLRVRNEKLFF. CDR3 bases: TGTGCAAGTCGCTTAAGGGTCCGTAATGAAAAACTGTTTTTT.

The chain has TRBV4-3 and TRBJ2-1; 7 bases match TRBD1. The CDR3 has 17 residues. CDR1 and CDR2 (germline): LGHNA, YSLEER. The V segment lost 1 base and the J segment 7 bases; nucleotides outside the gene matches: 13. This chain's CDR3 is CASSQVPPPDRENEQFF. CDR3 nucleotides: TGCGCCAGCAGCCAAGTCCCACCTCCAGACAGGGAGAATGAGCAGTTCTTC.

The J gene is TRBJ2-7, the V gene TRBV7-2; TRBD1 might be the D (5 bases). With 4 bases removed from V and 2 bases from J, the gap between germline ends came to 12 bases. The CDR3 runs to 14 residues. The germline gives CDR1 SGHTA, CDR2 FQGNSA. The DNA for the CDR3 is TGTGCCAGCAGCTACTTCCTGGGGCCCTACGAGCAGTACTTC. Its protein is CASSYFLGPYEQYF.